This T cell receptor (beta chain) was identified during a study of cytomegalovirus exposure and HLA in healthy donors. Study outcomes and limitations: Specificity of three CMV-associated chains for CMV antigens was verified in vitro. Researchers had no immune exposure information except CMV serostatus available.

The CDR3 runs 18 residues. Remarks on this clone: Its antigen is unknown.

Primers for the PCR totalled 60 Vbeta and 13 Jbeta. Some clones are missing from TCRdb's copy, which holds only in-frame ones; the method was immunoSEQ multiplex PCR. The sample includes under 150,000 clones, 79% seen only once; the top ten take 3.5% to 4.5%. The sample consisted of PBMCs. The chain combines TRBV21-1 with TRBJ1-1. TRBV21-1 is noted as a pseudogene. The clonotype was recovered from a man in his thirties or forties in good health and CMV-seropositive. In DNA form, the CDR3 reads TGTGCCAGCAGCACGCGATATCCCGGGATGTGCTTGGACACTGAAGCTTTCTTT. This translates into CASSTRYPGMCLDTEAFF.